This TCR beta chain was captured in a study of blood T cells in healthy people across ages. A second PCR, run for about 7 to 11 cycles, used a sample-barcoded 5' primer plus a J-beta primer mix. Using its own MiXCR run on the 5' RACE reads, TCRdb lists one record per CDR3 protein. The profile shows 700,000 to 850,000 distinct CDR3 sequences, around half of them singletons. There are 13 residues in the CDR3. The V gene's germline CDR1 is SQVTM and CDR2 ANQGSEA. V was clipped by 6 bases and J by 6 bases, with 15 bases between them. The chain employs TRBV29-1 and TRBJ2-1, with D maybe TRBD2 (6 bases). The sequenced sample consisted of blood. This receptor was taken from an elderly man in good health. The CDR3 bases are TGCAGCGTCTCGGGGGTAGATGTCAATGAGCAGTTCTTC. Its translation: CSVSGVDVNEQFF.